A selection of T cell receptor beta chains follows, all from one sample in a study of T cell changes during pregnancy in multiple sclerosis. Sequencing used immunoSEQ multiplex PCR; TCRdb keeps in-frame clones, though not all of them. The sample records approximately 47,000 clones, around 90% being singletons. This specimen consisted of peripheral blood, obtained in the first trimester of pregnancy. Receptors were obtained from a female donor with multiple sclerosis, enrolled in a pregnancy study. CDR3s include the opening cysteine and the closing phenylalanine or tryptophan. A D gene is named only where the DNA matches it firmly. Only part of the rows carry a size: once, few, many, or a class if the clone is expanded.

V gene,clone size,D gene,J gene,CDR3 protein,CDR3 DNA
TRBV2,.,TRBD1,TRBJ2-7,CASSEAPRTGDYEQYF,TGTGCCAGCAGTGAAGCCCCACGTACAGGGGACTACGAGCAGTACTTC
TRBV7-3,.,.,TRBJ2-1,CASSSGTPGNEQFF,TGTGCCAGCAGCTCCGGGACACCCGGCAATGAGCAGTTCTTC
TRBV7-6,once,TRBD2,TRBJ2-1,CASSIAGAGNEQFF,TGTGCCAGCAGCATAGCGGGGGCTGGGAATGAGCAGTTCTTC
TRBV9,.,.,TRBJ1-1,CASSLTGNTEAFF,TGTGCCAGCAGCCTAACAGGGAACACTGAAGCTTTCTTT
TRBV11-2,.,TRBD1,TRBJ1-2,CASAAGGVYGYTF,TGTGCCAGCGCCGCAGGGGGCGTCTATGGCTACACCTTC
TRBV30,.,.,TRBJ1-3,CAWSWGLSSSGNTIYF,TGTGCCTGGAGTTGGGGGCTTTCAAGCTCTGGAAACACCATATATTTT
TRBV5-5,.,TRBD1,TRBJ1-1,CASLRDRDFLREAFF,TGTGCCTCCCTCCGGGACAGGGATTTTTTGAGGGAAGCTTTCTTT
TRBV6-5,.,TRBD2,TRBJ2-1,CASSYSSTSGVGEQFF,TGTGCCAGCAGTTACTCGAGTACTAGCGGGGTCGGAGAGCAGTTCTTC
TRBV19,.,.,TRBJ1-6,CASSILQVPSTLHF,TGTGCCAGTAGTATATTGCAGGTACCATCGACCCTCCACTTT
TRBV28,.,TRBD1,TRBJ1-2,CASSRTGQGGYGYTF,TGTGCCAGCAGTCGGACAGGTCAGGGTGGCTATGGCTACACCTTC
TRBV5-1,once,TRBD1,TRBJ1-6,CASSPRQGPANSPLHF,TGCGCCAGCAGCCCTCGACAGGGACCGGCGAATTCACCCCTCCACTTT
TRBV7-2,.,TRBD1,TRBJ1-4,CASSSQRTGELFF,TGTGCCAGCAGCTCACAGAGGACAGGTGAACTGTTTTTT
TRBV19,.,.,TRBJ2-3,CASSPQFTDTQYF,TGTGCCAGTAGTCCGCAGTTCACAGATACGCAGTATTTT
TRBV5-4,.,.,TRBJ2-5,CASSLGSQETQYF,TGTGCCAGCAGCTTGGGTAGCCAAGAGACCCAGTACTTC
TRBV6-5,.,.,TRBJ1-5,CASSSWQGPPQHF,TGTGCCAGCAGTTCTTGGCAGGGTCCGCCCCAGCATTTT
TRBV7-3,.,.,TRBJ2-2,CASSLIRGSGELFF,TGTGCCAGCAGCTTAATAAGGGGGTCGGGGGAGCTGTTTTTT
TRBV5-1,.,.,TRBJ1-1,CASSLELGVTEAFF,TGCGCCAGCAGCTTGGAACTCGGGGTCACTGAAGCTTTCTTT
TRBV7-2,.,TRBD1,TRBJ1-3,CASSSGQGARNTIYF,TGTGCCAGCAGCTCCGGACAGGGGGCTAGAAACACCATATATTTT
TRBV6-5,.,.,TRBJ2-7,CASSPTGSYEQYF,TGTGCCAGCAGCCCGACAGGCTCCTACGAGCAGTACTTC
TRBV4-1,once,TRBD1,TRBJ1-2,CASSQVWTGSYGYTF,TGCGCCAGCAGCCAAGTTTGGACAGGATCCTATGGCTACACCTTC
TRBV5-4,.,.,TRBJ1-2,CASSLVGRGYGYTF,TGTGCCAGCAGCTTGGTAGGGAGAGGCTATGGCTACACCTTC
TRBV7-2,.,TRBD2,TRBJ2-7,CASRTHVRGGFSYEQYF,TGTGCCAGCAGGACCCATGTTCGCGGGGGGTTCTCCTACGAGCAGTACTTC
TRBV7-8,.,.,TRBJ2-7,CASSRDRQLTYEQYF,TGTGCCAGCAGCCGCGACCGACAACTCACCTACGAGCAGTACTTC
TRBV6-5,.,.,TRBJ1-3,CASSYDSDSGNTIYF,TGTGCCAGCAGTTACGACAGTGACTCTGGAAACACCATATATTTT
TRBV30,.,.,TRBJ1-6,CAWSLPGYNSPLHF,TGTGCCTGGAGTCTCCCGGGGTATAATTCACCCCTCCACTTT
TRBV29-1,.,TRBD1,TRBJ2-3,CSVATGGTDTQYF,TGCAGCGTTGCAACAGGGGGCACAGATACGCAGTATTTT
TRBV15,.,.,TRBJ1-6,CATSRSRGGNSPLHF,TGTGCCACCAGCAGGAGTAGGGGGGGTAATTCACCCCTCCACTTT
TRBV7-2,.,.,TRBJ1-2,CASSLGTAYPNYGYTF,TGTGCCAGCAGCTTAGGGACAGCTTACCCTAACTATGGCTACACCTTC
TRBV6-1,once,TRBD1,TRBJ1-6,CASSEVQGPYNSPLHF,TGTGCCAGCAGTGAAGTACAGGGGCCCTATAATTCACCCCTCCACTTT